These 24 T cell receptor beta chains were all obtained from the same sample, sequenced in a study of blood T cell repertoires in COVID-19. Assay: immunoSEQ multiplex PCR; the TCRdb copy retains only in-frame clones and omits some. The sample includes about 68,000 clones, approximately 86% seen only once; the top ten take more than 1.4%. The sample taken for sequencing was peripheral blood. These receptors all stem from a woman aged 55-69 years with acute or convalescent COVID-19.

The chain recombines TRBV2 with TRBJ1-6; 7 bases agree with TRBD1. The CDR3 extends over 14 amino acids. J gave up 8 bases and V 4 bases, and 5 bases lay outside the gene matches. CDR1 and CDR2 from the germline V gene are SNHLY and FYNNEI. CDR3 sequence reads: CASSGLDRYSPLHF. For the CDR3, the DNA is TGTGCCAGCAGTGGCCTGGACAGGTATTCACCCCTCCACTTT.

The chain joins TRBV21-1 to TRBJ1-1. TRBV21-1 is a pseudogene. The CDR3 is 17 amino acids. For the CDR3, the DNA is TGTGCCAGCAGCAAATTTAGGGCACTAGTCGGGGTCCCTGAAGCTTTCTTT. It translates to CASSKFRALVGVPEAFF.

The CDR3 nucleotides are TGTGCCAGCAGCGTAGGATCTCTAGCGGGGGGGCCTGGGGCAGATACGCAGTATTTT. Amino acids: CASSVGSLAGGPGADTQYF. This chain joins TRBV9 and TRBJ2-3; TRBD2 agrees at 12 bases. Germline CDR1 is SGDLS and CDR2 is YYNGEE. J lost 4 bases, V lost 0 bases, and 12 bases had no gene match. This CDR3 has 19 amino acids.

This clone was seen a handful of times. The chain couples TRBV7-3 to TRBJ1-6, with 8 positions matching TRBD1. Germline V CDR1 and CDR2: SGHTA, FQGTGA. The J segment lost 10 bases and the V segment lost 2 bases, leaving 7 bases of the junction unmatched. The CDR3 runs to 15 residues. The CDR3 DNA follows: TGTGCCAGCAGCTTAGAAGCAGGGGGCTGGTCACCCCTCCACTTT. This codes for CASSLEAGGWSPLHF.

The chain recombines TRBV7-9 with TRBJ1-2; no firm D call. CDR3 length: 12 amino acids. Trimming took off 2 bases at V and 8 bases at J, with 9 bases between the two ends. CDR1 and CDR2 (germline): SEHNR, FQNEAQ (reference sequence). CDR3 DNA sequence: TGTGCCAGCAGCTTAAGCGGGGAGGGCTACACCTTC. Translating gives CASSLSGEGYTF. Full variable domain (missing parts from reference TRBV7-9 and TRBJ1-2): DTGVSQNPRHKITKRGQNVTFRCDPISEHNRLYWYRQTLGQGPEFLTYFQNEAQLEKSRLLSDRFSAERPKGSFSTLEIQRTEQGDSAMYLCASSLSGEGYTFGSGTRLTVV.

V is TRBV9 and J is TRBJ2-1, with 7 bases matching TRBD1. CDR1 and CDR2 (germline): SGDLS, YYNGEE. The trim removed 4 bases at V and 0 bases at J, leaving 4 bases unmatched. This CDR3 contains 15 residues. The CDR3 is CASSPRDSSYNEQFF. The CDR3 region has the DNA TGTGCCAGCAGCCCCCGGGACAGCTCCTACAATGAGCAGTTCTTC.

CDR3 nucleotide sequence: TGTGCCAGCAACCAAGGACAAAATCAGCCCCAGCATTTT. Protein sequence: CASNQGQNQPQHF. The chain couples TRBV6-6 to TRBJ1-5, with a tentative D call TRBD1 (5 bases). The CDR3 has 13 residues. Germline V gene data show CDR1 as MNHNY and CDR2 as SVGAGI (reference sequence). V lost 7 bases, J lost 4 bases, and 11 bases lay in between.

The chain is built from TRBV6-5 and TRBJ1-1; a possible D gene is TRBD1 (6 bases). The CDR3 covers 14 residues. The V end was cut by 8 bases, the J end by 2 bases, with 15 bases between. Germline V gene data show CDR1 as MNHEY and CDR2 as SVGAGI. DNA of the CDR3: TGTGCCAGCGCCCGGACAGAAGCTAACACTGAAGCTTTCTTT. It yields the protein CASARTEANTEAFF.

CDR3 DNA: TGTGCCAGCAGCGTTCCTTTTCCTAGCACAGATACGCAGTATTTT. It yields the protein CASSVPFPSTDTQYF. V usage is TRBV13 and J usage is TRBJ2-3; D not certain. From germline, CDR1 is PRHDT and CDR2 FYEKMQ (reference sequence). The CDR3 is 15 amino acids. The ends were cut back, 5 bases at V and 0 bases at J, with 12 bases in the middle.

The V gene is TRBV7-3, the J gene TRBJ1-5; D remains unclear. V lost 2 bases to trimming and J lost 3 bases, with 5 bases between them. CDR3 length equals 13 residues. CDR1 and CDR2 (germline): SGHTA, FQGTGA. The DNA of the CDR3 is TGTGCCAGCAGCTTATCCTCCAATCAGCCCCAGCATTTT. Translating it yields CASSLSSNQPQHF.

This chain joins TRBV2 and TRBJ2-7; D is undetermined. The length of the CDR3 is 14 residues. From germline, CDR1 is SNHLY and CDR2 FYNNEI. Trimming cost V 1 base and J 6 bases, with 13 bases left between them. The CDR3 protein is CASSEGVVYSEQYF. The CDR3 region has the DNA TGTGCCAGCAGTGAAGGAGTGGTCTATTCCGAGCAGTACTTC.

This clone was counted a few times. This chain uses TRBV11-3 with TRBJ1-3; a possible D gene is TRBD1 (6 bases). The ends were cut back, 2 bases at V and 0 bases at J, with 8 bases in the middle. CDR1 is SGHNT, CDR2 YENEEA, per germline. The CDR3 is 15 residues long. As DNA, the CDR3 is TGTGCCAGCAGCTTATCGGACAGCTCTGGAAACACCATATATTTT. Encoded protein: CASSLSDSSGNTIYF.

This chain uses TRBV5-1 with TRBJ1-2; TRBD1 matches at 8 bases. Trimming removed 3 bases from V and 1 base from J; junction bases left unmatched: 2. Germline CDR1 reads SGHRS; CDR2 reads YFSETQ. There are 14 residues in the CDR3. CDR3 in amino acids: CASSSGQGNYGYTF. The DNA for the CDR3 is TGCGCCAGCAGCTCTGGACAGGGTAACTATGGCTACACCTTC.

The J gene is TRBJ1-1, the V gene TRBV11-2; no clear D gene. The CDR3 runs 17 residues. Germline V gene sequence: CDR1 SGHAT, CDR2 FQNNGV. Trimming cost V 0 bases and J 2 bases, with 16 bases left between them. The CDR3 bases are TGTGCCAGCAGCTTAGATGAAGTTCGGGGTGTAAACACTGAAGCTTTCTTT. It specifies CASSLDEVRGVNTEAFF.

This CDR3 is CASSPDGTGVNRAFF. CDR3 bases: TGTGCCAGCAGCCCTGACGGGACAGGGGTTAACAGGGCTTTCTTT. This chain connects TRBV5-4 to TRBJ1-1; 10 bases align to TRBD1. Trimming at V came to 4 bases and at J to 11 bases, leaving 14 bases not matched to a gene. CDR1 and CDR2 (germline): SGHNT, YYREEE (reference sequence). The CDR3 covers 15 residues. The full variable domain, with the rest looked up from reference TRBV5-4 and TRBJ1-1, is ETGVTQSPTHLIKTRGQQVTLRCSSQSGHNTVSWYQQALGQGPQFIFQYYREEENGRGNFPPRFSGLQFPNYSSELNVNALELDDSALYLCASSPDGTGVNRAFFGQGTRLTVV.

The chain joins TRBV7-9 to TRBJ2-7; D gene unclear. V lost 3 bases and J 0 bases, leaving 9 bases between the germline ends. The V gene's germline CDR1 is SEHNR and CDR2 FQNEAQ (reference sequence). CDR3 length: 14 amino acids. The CDR3 here is CASSLYLPSYEQYF. The CDR3 nucleotides are TGTGCCAGCAGCTTGTATCTCCCCTCCTACGAGCAGTACTTC. The full variable domain, in which reference TRBV7-9 and TRBJ2-7 provide the parts outside the CDR3, is DTGVSQNPRHKITKRGQNVTFRCDPISEHNRLYWYRQTLGQGPEFLTYFQNEAQLEKSRLLSDRFSAERPKGSFSTLEIQRTEQGDSAMYLCASSLYLPSYEQYFGPGTRLTVT.

This rearrangement joins TRBV5-1 to TRBJ1-4; 7 bases line up with TRBD1. V lost 0 bases and J lost 4; bases outside the gene matches: 3. The CDR3 loop spans 15 amino acids. Germline V gene data show CDR1 as SGHRS and CDR2 as YFSETQ. The CDR3 region is CASSLVGGHNEKLFF. As DNA, the CDR3 is TGCGCCAGCAGCTTGGTAGGGGGCCATAATGAAAAACTGTTTTTT.

The rearrangement joins TRBV29-1 to TRBJ2-7; a possible D gene is TRBD2 (6 bases). Between the trimmed V and J ends, which lost 4 bases and 5 bases, there was a span of 12 bases. The germline V gene has CDR1 SQVTM and CDR2 ANQGSEA. The CDR3 runs 12 residues. The CDR3 region is CSVGGRRDEQYF. DNA for the CDR3: TGCAGCGTTGGAGGTCGGAGGGACGAGCAGTACTTC.

The chain couples TRBV18 to TRBJ1-1; 7 nucleotides line up with TRBD1. CDR1 and CDR2 from the germline V gene are KGHSH and LQKENI. CDR3 length: 13 residues. The V segment lost 3 bases and the J segment 8 bases; nucleotides outside the gene matches: 6. The DNA for the CDR3 is TGTGCCAGCTCACCCACAGGGGAACTGGAAGCTTTCTTT. Its translation: CASSPTGELEAFF.

The gene calls are TRBV5-1 and TRBJ2-1; a weak D match, TRBD2 (6 bases). Germline V gene lookup returns CDR1 SGHRS and CDR2 YFSETQ. CDR3 size: 17 residues. V was pared by 4 bases and J by 2 bases, with 19 bases between. CDR3 amino acids: CASSPVRGSGAYNEQFF. The CDR3 DNA sequence: TGCGCCAGCAGCCCGGTTCGGGGGAGTGGTGCCTACAATGAGCAGTTCTTC.

The genes are TRBV6-5 and TRBJ1-1; TRBD1 is a possible D gene (6 bases). The CDR3 sequence is 13 residues long. V was trimmed by 4 bases and J by 10 bases, leaving 16 bases between them. Germline V lookup: CDR1 MNHEY, CDR2 SVGAGI. CDR3 protein: CASSSWTAYRAFF. As DNA, the CDR3 is TGTGCCAGCAGTTCTTGGACAGCATACCGAGCTTTCTTT.

This clone was picked up a small number of times. The chain combines TRBV3-1 (or the pseudogene TRBV3-2) with TRBJ1-1, with D unclear. Germline CDR1 is LGHDT and CDR2 is YNNKEL (reference sequence). V shed 4 bases and J shed 3 bases, with 18 bases lying between them. The CDR3 is 16 residues long. CDR3 DNA: TGTGCCAGCAGCCGAGTCTTCGGGGAAGAAGACACTGAAGCTTTCTTT. Protein: CASSRVFGEEDTEAFF.

The chain uses TRBV18 and TRBJ1-1; TRBD1 agrees at 7 bases. The CDR3 spans 13 residues. The germline V gene has CDR1 KGHSH and CDR2 LQKENI. The junction had 2 bases not matched to a gene; V was cut back by 4 bases and J by 3 bases. The chain's CDR3 is CASSQGADTEAFF. CDR3 in DNA: TGTGCCAGCTCACAGGGGGCGGACACTGAAGCTTTCTTT.

V usage is TRBV19 and J usage is TRBJ1-5; D call uncertain. V was clipped by 3 bases and J by 0 bases, with 9 bases between them. Looked up from germline, CDR1 is LNHDA and CDR2 is SQIVND (reference sequence). The CDR3 length is 15 residues. CDR3 loop: CASSIGLYSNQPQHF. CDR3 sequence (DNA): TGTGCCAGTAGTATCGGACTGTATAGCAATCAGCCCCAGCATTTT. Combining the CDR3 with reference TRBV19 and TRBJ1-5 gives the whole variable domain DGGITQSPKYLFRKEGQNVTLSCEQNLNHDAMYWYRQDPGQGLRLIYYSQIVNDFQKGDIAEGYSVSREKKESFPLTVTSAQKNPTAFYLCASSIGLYSNQPQHFGDGTRLSIL.